This record concerns one T cell receptor beta chain sequence. The data belong to a study of blood T cell repertoires in COVID-19. Background on the study: COVID-19 samples, acute and convalescent, were from the United States, Italy and Spain.

Participant ages covered roughly 18 to 89 years across about two dozen US areas. The CDR3 sequence is 16 residues long. Germline-derived CDR1 and CDR2 are SEHNR and FQNEAQ (reference sequence). V lost 2 bases, J lost 7 bases, and 6 bases stayed unmatched. Clones were read by immunoSEQ multiplex PCR, and TCRdb kept only the in-frame ones, dropping some. The sample holds hundreds of thousands of clones, around nine tenths seen once. The V and J genes are TRBV7-9 and TRBJ1-6; TRBD1 matches 9 bases. Specimen: PBMCs or T cells enriched from blood (not recorded which). This receptor was obtained from a woman aged 50 to 60 who had recovered from COVID-19. CDR3 sequence reads: CASSLKTGTGNSPLHF. CDR3 DNA: TGTGCCAGCAGCTTAAAAACCGGGACAGGGAATTCACCCCTCCACTTT.